The next 21 T cell receptor beta chains were all read from a single sample in a study of vaccination and CD4 T cells after COVID-19 (dated by TCRdb to 2022 to 2024). Library preparation used PCR. Reads for this sample came from an Illumina iSeq 100. At the Johns Hopkins FTIC core, DNA from the cultured CD4+ T cells underwent TCR sequencing with the Oncomine TCR Beta short-read assay. TCRdb trimmed the raw reads at Q25, called clones with MiXCR and kept productive beta chains. A single entry per CDR3 protein holds the most common genes and DNA from its merged rows. This sample gives 20,000 to 25,000 distinct CDR3 sequences in total; over 60% of them show up just once. Under 20% of the sample belongs to the ten largest clones. These receptors are not linked to any known antigen. The intended sense of this specimen's treatment or condition label: approximately 10-day PBMC culture with coronavirus spike peptide pools or control peptides (ViraFEST assay).

The material sequenced was CD4+ T cells from blood, cultured in vitro, taken after SARS-CoV-2 vaccination. The receptors come from a human donor who received a COVID-19 vaccine.

In this sample, this clonotype turned up once. The chain joins TRBV12-3 or TRBV12-4 to TRBJ1-6; possibly TRBD1 for D (5 bases). This CDR3 is 15 amino acids long. V dropped 3 bases and J dropped 6 bases, with 12 bases sitting between them. The CDR3 protein is CASSFVAGTNSPLHF. CDR3 coding DNA: TGTGCCAGCAGTTTCGTGGCAGGGACTAATTCACCCCTCCACTTT.

Concerning this clonotype itself: One end of the junction does not line up with germline, which may come from a read error. J is TRBJ2-6 and V is TRBV28; no reliable D call. The CDR3 covers 15 residues. CDR1 is MDHEN, CDR2 SYDVKM, per germline. The CDR3 DNA sequence: TGTGCCAGTAGTTTACTGGGCTCTGGGGCCAACGTCCTGACTTTC. It codes for CASSLLGSGANVLTF.

This clonotype has a handful of counts. V and J are TRBV12-3 or TRBV12-4 and TRBJ2-5; 12 nucleotides align to TRBD2. This CDR3 contains 16 residues. V shed 4 bases, J shed 4 bases, and the junction held 7 bases outside the gene matches. CDR3 region: CASSSGTSGGRETQYF. CDR3 nucleotides: TGTGCCAGCAGTTCGGGAACTAGCGGGGGGAGAGAGACCCAGTACTTC.

This clonotype was seen only a few times. The rearrangement joins TRBV5-4 to TRBJ1-2, with 9 bases aligning to TRBD1. Per germline, CDR1 SGHNT and CDR2 YYREEE (reference sequence). The CDR3 covers 16 residues. After removal of 4 bases from V and 1 base from J, the junction contained 8 bases not matched to a gene. Here the CDR3 DNA reads TGTGCCAGCAGCCCCCCACCGGGACAGGGTAACTATGGCTACACCTTC. Translation gives CASSPPPGQGNYGYTF.

The CDR3, as DNA: TGTGCCAGCAGCTTAGCCCCAGATACGCAGTATTTT. It specifies CASSLAPDTQYF. J is TRBJ2-3 and V is TRBV7-8; D not resolved. This CDR3 spans 12 amino acids. Germline loops: CDR1 SGHVS, CDR2 FQNEAQ. V was trimmed by 0 bases and J by 4 bases, leaving 2 bases between them.

This clonotype has only a few counts. The V and J genes are TRBV7-2 and TRBJ1-5; perhaps TRBD1 as D (6 bases). The V gene's germline CDR1 is SGHTA and CDR2 FQGNSA. V lost 1 base to trimming and J lost 9 bases, with 10 bases between them. This CDR3 is built from 13 residues. As DNA, the CDR3 is TGTGCCAGCAGCTTAGAGCAGGGGTGGCCCCAGCATTTT. This encodes CASSLEQGWPQHF.

This clonotype was detected only once. The chain recombines TRBV7-2 with TRBJ2-5, with a possible D match to TRBD2 (5 bases). This CDR3 is 14 amino acids long. Trimming shortened V by 0 bases and J by 5 bases, and 10 bases separated the two germline ends. Germline V gene sequence: CDR1 SGHTA, CDR2 FQGNSA. CDR3: CASSLAGRGETQYF. CDR3 nucleotides: TGTGCCAGCAGCTTAGCAGGGAGAGGGGAGACCCAGTACTTC.

The chain carries TRBV2 and TRBJ2-3; 7 positions match TRBD1. This CDR3 is 16 amino acids long. CDR1 is SNHLY and CDR2 is FYNNEI in the germline V gene. The junction had 10 bases not matched to a gene; V was cut back by 0 bases and J by 7 bases. As DNA, the CDR3 is TGTGCCAGCAGTGAAGCCTTTGCGACAGGGCGAAATACGCAGTATTTT. Translation: CASSEAFATGRNTQYF.

The chain joins TRBV18 to TRBJ2-5; D is ambiguous. This CDR3 spans 14 amino acids. Germline-derived CDR1 and CDR2 are KGHSH and LQKENI. Deletions cut 0 bases from V and 2 bases from J, with 7 bases between. Written as DNA, the CDR3 is TGTGCCAGCTCACCACCGGCACCACAAGAGACCCAGTACTTC. Amino acid sequence: CASSPPAPQETQYF.

V usage is TRBV2 and J usage is TRBJ2-7; D is perhaps TRBD1 (5 bases). Germline loops: CDR1 SNHLY, CDR2 FYNNEI. The CDR3 length is 13 residues. V was clipped by 4 bases and J by 6 bases, with 13 bases between them. This chain's CDR3 is CASSGAGSGEQYF. DNA of the CDR3: TGTGCCAGCAGTGGGGCAGGGTCTGGCGAGCAGTACTTC.

The rearrangement links TRBV5-1 to TRBJ1-1; D ambiguous. The V end was cut by 3 bases, the J end by 2 bases, with 8 bases between. The length of the CDR3 is 13 residues. The germline V gene has CDR1 SGHRS and CDR2 YFSETQ. The CDR3 DNA sequence: TGCGCCAGCAGCTCCCGCTTAAACACTGAAGCTTTCTTT. It yields the protein CASSSRLNTEAFF.

This clonotype was detected a few times. This chain connects TRBV6-5 to TRBJ2-3; 7 bases line up with TRBD1. CDR3 length: 18 residues. The V gene end was trimmed by 0 bases and the J gene end by 0 bases; junction bases not matched to a gene: 9. CDR1 is MNHEY and CDR2 is SVGAGI in the germline V gene. For the CDR3, the DNA is TGTGCCAGCAGTTACTCGTTTCTTCTGGGACAGAGCACAGATACGCAGTATTTT. It encodes CASSYSFLLGQSTDTQYF.

This clonotype showed up just a few times. The rearrangement links TRBV6-1 to TRBJ1-6; tentatively, D is TRBD1 (5 bases). V was clipped by 4 bases and J by 7 bases, with 14 bases between them. The length of the CDR3 is 15 residues. Germline CDR1 and CDR2: MNHNS and SASEGT. CDR3 coding DNA: TGTGCCAGCAGTGGGGGACGACTATTCAATTCACCCCTCCACTTT. It encodes CASSGGRLFNSPLHF.

The rearrangement links TRBV25-1 to TRBJ1-5; D is possibly TRBD1 (6 bases). This CDR3 has 13 residues. Looked up from germline, CDR1 is MGHDK and CDR2 is SYGVNS. V was pared by 8 bases and J by 4 bases, with 12 bases between. CDR3 protein: CASRGQNNQPQHF. In DNA, the CDR3 is TGTGCCAGCCGAGGACAGAATAATCAGCCCCAGCATTTT. Filled out from reference TRBV25-1 and TRBJ1-5, the complete variable domain reads EADIYQTPRYLVIGTGKKITLECSQTMGHDKMYWYQQDPGMELHLIHYSYGVNSTEKGDLSSESTVSRIRTEHFPLTLESARPSHTSQYLCASRGQNNQPQHFGDGTRLSIL.

This clonotype was observed a few times. The V gene is TRBV19, the J gene TRBJ2-5, with D possibly being TRBD2 (7 bases). The CDR3 runs 15 residues. Germline lookup yields CDR1 LNHDA and CDR2 SQIVND (reference sequence). V gave up 6 bases and J gave up 5 bases, with 19 bases separating them. The CDR3, as DNA: TGTGCCAGTAGCCTTTTTTACAGGGAGGGGGAGACCCAGTACTTC. This translates into CASSLFYREGETQYF.

The chain couples TRBV6-5 to TRBJ1-6; 9 bases line up with TRBD1. V gave up 2 bases and J gave up 11 bases; unmatched junction bases: 7. Germline CDR1 MNHEY, CDR2 SVGAGI. CDR3 length equals 15 residues. The CDR3 DNA sequence: TGTGCCAGCAGTTACGCCGGGACAGGGAATACACCCCTCCACTTT. This translates into CASSYAGTGNTPLHF.

This clonotype has just a few counts. This chain connects TRBV20-1 to TRBJ2-3; 11 nucleotides agree with TRBD2. The CDR3 is 13 residues long. J gave up 5 bases and V 5 bases, and 3 bases lay outside the gene matches. Germline V lookup: CDR1 DFQATT, CDR2 SNEGSKA (reference sequence). CDR3 loop: CSAPLAGVDTQYF. The CDR3 DNA is TGCAGTGCTCCACTAGCGGGGGTAGATACGCAGTATTTT.

This chain uses TRBV9 with TRBJ2-3, with 7 bases lining up with TRBD1. V dropped 0 bases and J dropped 2; count of bases not matched to a gene: 9. Germline CDR1 is SGDLS and CDR2 is YYNGEE. The CDR3 is 17 residues long. CDR3 amino acids: CASSVASPGQVTDTQYF. The CDR3 DNA is TGTGCCAGCAGCGTAGCGAGCCCTGGACAGGTCACAGATACGCAGTATTTT.

This clonotype was recorded a few times. The rearrangement uses TRBV24-1 and TRBJ2-1; 10 nucleotides match TRBD1. J lost 3 bases, V lost 4 bases, and 11 bases had no gene match. Germline lookup yields CDR1 KGHDR and CDR2 SFDVKD. The CDR3 has 18 amino acids. In DNA form, the CDR3 reads TGTGCCACCAGTGAGCCCACGACAGGGGGCACCCTCTACAATGAGCAGTTCTTC. Encoded protein: CATSEPTTGGTLYNEQFF.

This chain uses TRBV2 with TRBJ2-5; D is ambiguous. CDR1 and CDR2 from the germline V gene are SNHLY and FYNNEI. V lost 3 bases to trimming and J lost 5 bases, with 7 bases between them. This CDR3 spans 12 amino acids. The CDR3 DNA sequence: TGTGCCAGCAGTGATTTGGGGGAGACCCAGTACTTC. Residues: CASSDLGETQYF.

The CDR3 region has the DNA TGCGCCAGCAGCCAGGGGGGACGCGGGACTAACTATGGCTACACCTTC. This sequence encodes CASSQGGRGTNYGYTF. The V and J genes are TRBV4-1 and TRBJ1-2; perhaps TRBD1 as D (5 bases). Germline V lookup: CDR1 MGHRA, CDR2 YSYEKL. The V gene lost 3 bases and the J gene lost 0 bases, with 14 bases spanning the gap. This CDR3 is built from 16 residues.